This entry lists 23 T cell receptor beta chains sequenced from one sample in a study of blood T cell repertoires in COVID-19. Profiled with immunoSEQ multiplex PCR; TCRdb holds only in-frame clones, not every one. The sample lists over 50,000 clones, roughly 80% occurring once. Sequencing was performed on peripheral blood. Source of these receptors: a man at least 80 years old with active or convalescent COVID-19.

The J gene is TRBJ2-2, the V gene TRBV9, with 8 bases aligning to TRBD2. The junction had 9 bases not matched to a gene; V was cut back by 0 bases and J by 2 bases. The CDR3 length is 18 residues. The germline V gene encodes CDR1 SGDLS and CDR2 YYNGEE. The CDR3 region is CASSVDVGSGRNTGELFF. Written as DNA, the CDR3 is TGTGCCAGCAGCGTAGATGTTGGGAGCGGGAGAAACACCGGGGAGCTGTTTTTT.

The chain has TRBV5-4 and TRBJ2-5; D is unclear. V shed 4 bases and J shed 7 bases, with 14 bases lying between them. Germline lookup yields CDR1 SGHNT and CDR2 YYREEE (reference sequence). The length of the CDR3 is 13 residues. Here the CDR3 reads CASSDGSAGTQYF. The DNA of the CDR3 is TGTGCCAGCAGCGACGGGTCTGCCGGGACCCAGTACTTC.

The genes are TRBV29-1 and TRBJ2-1; TRBD2 matches 10 bases. V was pared by 5 bases and J by 5 bases, with 6 bases of the junction left unmatched. CDR3 length equals 14 residues. Germline values: CDR1 SQVTM, CDR2 ANQGSEA. CDR3 sequence: CSVTGTSEDNEQFF. CDR3 DNA: TGCAGCGTTACCGGGACTAGCGAGGACAATGAGCAGTTCTTC.

V usage is TRBV28 and J usage is TRBJ1-5; unclear D gene. The CDR3 extends over 11 amino acids. Looked up from germline, CDR1 is MDHEN and CDR2 is SYDVKM. V lost 8 bases to trimming and J lost 6 bases, with 8 bases between them. The CDR3 loop reads CASGGTQPQHF. CDR3 sequence (DNA): TGTGCCAGCGGAGGTACTCAGCCCCAGCATTTT.

The genes are TRBV9 and TRBJ1-1, with D perhaps TRBD1 (5 bases). Germline V gene sequence: CDR1 SGDLS, CDR2 YYNGEE. The V end was cut by 0 bases, the J end by 4 bases, with 13 bases between. The CDR3 totals 15 residues. In nucleotides, the CDR3 is TGTGCCAGCAGCGTAGCCAAGGGGTTATTCACTGAAGCTTTCTTT. It translates to CASSVAKGLFTEAFF.

The chain links TRBV19 to TRBJ2-7; 8 bases line up with TRBD1. The CDR3 is 13 residues long. V lost 0 bases, J lost 6 bases, and 1 base stayed unmatched. Germline-derived CDR1 and CDR2 are LNHDA and SQIVND (reference sequence). CDR3 DNA sequence: TGTGCCAGTAGTATAGACAGGGGGCGCGAGCAGTACTTC. Translation gives CASSIDRGREQYF.

The chain employs TRBV11-2 and TRBJ1-2; tentative D call: TRBD1 (6 bases). CDR3 length: 15 residues. Germline CDR1 is SGHAT and CDR2 is FQNNGV. The V end lost 5 bases, the J end lost 2 bases, and 15 bases lay between the germline ends. CDR3 nucleotides: TGTGCCAGCAGCGCCAGTTTACAGGGAAACTATGGCTACACCTTC. It specifies CASSASLQGNYGYTF.

CDR3 bases: TGTGCCAGCAGCCAAGGACAGGCGAGGGGCACTGAAGCTTTCTTT. Its protein is CASSQGQARGTEAFF. The V gene is TRBV14, the J gene TRBJ1-1; maybe TRBD1 (6 bases). The germline CDR1 and CDR2 sequences are SGHDN and FVKESK. This CDR3 comprises 15 residues. V was trimmed by 1 base and J by 4 bases, leaving 13 bases between them.

This clone was counted only a few times. J is TRBJ1-6 and V is TRBV10-2, with D possibly matching TRBD1 (5 bases). This CDR3 has 14 amino acids. Germline V gene data show CDR1 as WSHSY and CDR2 as SAAADI. V was shortened by 2 bases and J by 11 bases, with 13 bases between the two germline ends. CDR3 nucleotide sequence: TGCGCCAGCAGTGAGCAGGGAATGGGGCCACCCCTCCACTTT. It codes for CASSEQGMGPPLHF.

A single count supports this clone. V and J are TRBV19 and TRBJ1-6; 9 bases match TRBD1. Germline V CDR1 and CDR2: LNHDA, SQIVND (reference sequence). The length of the CDR3 is 18 residues. V was pared by 6 bases and J by 6 bases, with 15 bases of the junction left unmatched. The CDR3 nucleotides are TGTGCCAGTAGACCGGGACAGGGCATATCTAGGGGTAATTCACCCCTCCACTTT. Residues: CASRPGQGISRGNSPLHF. Together with reference TRBV19 and TRBJ1-6, the CDR3 gives the full variable domain: DGGITQSPKYLFRKEGQNVTLSCEQNLNHDAMYWYRQDPGQGLRLIYYSQIVNDFQKGDIAEGYSVSREKKESFPLTVTSAQKNPTAFYLCASRPGQGISRGNSPLHFGNGTRLTVT.

This chain connects TRBV7-2 to TRBJ2-2; D is uncertain. This CDR3 is 16 amino acids long. Between the trimmed V and J ends, which lost 5 bases and 1 base, there was a span of 14 bases. Per germline, CDR1 SGHTA and CDR2 FQGNSA. The CDR3 loop reads CASSLAPNRNTGELFF. Written as DNA, the CDR3 is TGTGCCAGCAGCCTTGCGCCAAATAGGAACACCGGGGAGCTGTTTTTT.

Of note for this clone: Within the sample, other DNA sequences also encode this same CDR3. The rearrangement joins TRBV6-5 to TRBJ1-6; D might be TRBD1 (5 bases). The CDR3 covers 14 residues. Germline V gene lookup returns CDR1 MNHEY and CDR2 SVGAGI. The V gene lost 4 bases and the J gene lost 9 bases, with 13 bases spanning the gap. CDR3 in amino acids: CASSLGTGTSPLHF. DNA of the CDR3: TGTGCCAGCAGTTTAGGGACTGGGACTTCACCCCTCCACTTT.

The sample holds many counts of this clone. This chain uses TRBV4-1 with TRBJ2-7, with 9 nucleotides matching TRBD1. The CDR3 consists of 15 residues. Germline CDR1 reads MGHRA; CDR2 reads YSYEKL. Germline trimming cut 5 bases from V and 2 bases from J; bases unmatched to any gene: 7. CDR3 sequence (DNA): TGCGCCAGCAGCATGGACAGGGGAGGGCCCTACGAGCAGTACTTC. This codes for CASSMDRGGPYEQYF.

V and J are TRBV18 and TRBJ1-1; no reliable D call. Trimming removed 1 base from V and 2 bases from J, with 14 bases in between. Germline V gene lookup returns CDR1 KGHSH and CDR2 LQKENI. This CDR3 contains 16 residues. CDR3 region: CASSPQAVRENTEAFF. The CDR3 DNA reads as TGTGCCAGCTCACCACAGGCGGTCCGAGAAAACACTGAAGCTTTCTTT.

The V call is TRBV4-2, the J call TRBJ2-7; 7 nucleotides match TRBD1. The V and J ends lost 4 bases and 1 base, in that order; junction bases with no gene match: 7. Germline CDR1 LGHNA, CDR2 YNFKEQ. The CDR3 length is 15 residues. The CDR3 nucleotides read TGTGCCAGCAGCCGCGGTGGGACAGCGTCCTACGAGCAGTACTTC. This translates into CASSRGGTASYEQYF.

This chain uses TRBV7-9 with TRBJ2-5; 7 bases map to TRBD2. The CDR3 totals 14 residues. Germline V lookup: CDR1 SEHNR, CDR2 FQNEAQ (reference sequence). V trimming: 5 bases; J trimming: 5 bases; junction bases outside the gene matches: 8. The CDR3 reads CASSPTAGWETQYF. For the CDR3, the DNA is TGTGCCAGCAGCCCTACAGCGGGGTGGGAGACCCAGTACTTC.

The chain recombines TRBV18 with TRBJ1-1; 11 bases are a match to TRBD1. The CDR3 contains 15 residues. With V trimmed by 2 bases and J by 5 bases, 4 bases remained unmatched. The germline gives CDR1 KGHSH, CDR2 LQKENI. CDR3 DNA: TGTGCCAGCTCACCAGGACAGGGGGCGCGTACTGAAGCTTTCTTT. It is translated as CASSPGQGARTEAFF.

This chain links TRBV5-4 with TRBJ1-2; D might be TRBD1 (5 bases). Germline V gene data show CDR1 as SGHNT and CDR2 as YYREEE (reference sequence). V shed 2 bases and J shed 2 bases, with 7 bases lying between them. This CDR3 is 13 amino acids long. The CDR3 nucleotides read TGTGCCAGCAGCTTCACAGGAAACTATGGCTACACCTTC. The encoded protein is CASSFTGNYGYTF.

This CDR3 is CASSRGRHEQYF. As DNA, the CDR3 is TGTGCCAGCAGCAGAGGGAGGCACGAGCAGTACTTC. This rearrangement joins TRBV5-6 to TRBJ2-7; D possibly corresponds to TRBD2 (6 bases). V lost 4 bases, J lost 5 bases, and 10 bases lay in between. Germline CDR1 and CDR2: SGHDT and YYEEEE. The length of the CDR3 is 12 residues.

The chain recombines TRBV7-8 with TRBJ1-2; no clear D gene. Germline values: CDR1 SGHVS, CDR2 FQNEAQ. Trimming shortened V by 2 bases and J by 4 bases, and 11 bases separated the two germline ends. The CDR3 is 14 residues long. The CDR3 protein is CASSLLRNSYGYTF. CDR3 nucleotide sequence: TGTGCCAGCAGCTTATTACGGAACAGCTATGGCTACACCTTC.

The V call is TRBV11-2, the J call TRBJ2-2; no definite D call. Germline V gene sequence: CDR1 SGHAT, CDR2 FQNNGV. Trimming took 5 bases from V and 3 from J, leaving 7 bases between them. This CDR3 is built from 13 residues. The CDR3 DNA sequence: TGTGCCAGCAGCAACAGCTACACCGGGGAGCTGTTTTTT. This encodes CASSNSYTGELFF.

The gene calls are TRBV21-1 and TRBJ2-2; the table's D call TRBD1 went unverified against the DNA. TRBV21-1 is an annotated pseudogene. This CDR3 contains 15 residues. The CDR3 loop reads CASSKDPPNTGELFF. The CDR3 nucleotides are TGTGCCAGCAGCAAAGATCCCCCAAACACCGGGGAGCTGTTTTTT.

V gene TRBV2 combines with J gene TRBJ1-2; 9 bases are a match to TRBD1. The CDR3 is 12 amino acids. CDR1 SNHLY and CDR2 FYNNEI come from the germline V gene. The V gene end was trimmed by 5 bases and the J gene end by 9 bases; junction bases not matched to a gene: 4. CDR3 region: CASSPDRGSYTF. CDR3 sequence (DNA): TGTGCCAGCAGTCCGGACAGGGGCAGCTACACCTTC.